One and the same sample provided the 3 T cell receptor beta chains below, sequenced in a study of CD8 T cells in ankylosing spondylitis. TCRdb redid the calling of the 5' RACE reads with MiXCR, one entry per CDR3 protein. The sample includes under 300,000 distinct CDR3 sequences, approximately 11% of them seen just once. The specimen was blood, either unsorted or a sorted T cell fraction (not recorded which). The receptors come from a male donor with ankylosing spondylitis or in good health (not recorded which).

This clonotype was detected ten times or more. The V gene is TRBV29-1, the J gene TRBJ2-7; D ambiguous. Trimming pared 1 base from V and 1 base from J, leaving 5 bases between. Germline V gene sequence: CDR1 SQVTM, CDR2 ANQGSEA. The CDR3 runs to 12 residues. CDR3 bases: TGCAGCGTTGAAGTTAAGTCCTACGAGCAGTACTTC. It translates to CSVEVKSYEQYF.

This clonotype was detected ten times or more. This rearrangement joins TRBV5-8 to TRBJ2-7; TRBD2 might be the D (6 bases). CDR3 length equals 16 residues. V was pared by 6 bases and J by 2 bases, with 21 bases between. CDR1 is SGHTS and CDR2 is YDEGEE in the germline V gene. CDR3 in DNA: TGTGCCAGCATCCCCTACGGGGGTAGCGGAACCTACGAGCAGTACTTC. Translation: CASIPYGGSGTYEQYF.

At least ten counts were recorded for this clonotype. The V and J genes are TRBV12-3 or TRBV12-4 and TRBJ2-3; D gene uncertain. CDR3 length equals 12 residues. V was cut by 8 bases and J by 4 bases, with 10 bases left in between. The CDR3 loop reads CASSGSADTQYF. CDR3 DNA: TGTGCCAGCTCGGGCTCGGCAGATACGCAGTATTTT.